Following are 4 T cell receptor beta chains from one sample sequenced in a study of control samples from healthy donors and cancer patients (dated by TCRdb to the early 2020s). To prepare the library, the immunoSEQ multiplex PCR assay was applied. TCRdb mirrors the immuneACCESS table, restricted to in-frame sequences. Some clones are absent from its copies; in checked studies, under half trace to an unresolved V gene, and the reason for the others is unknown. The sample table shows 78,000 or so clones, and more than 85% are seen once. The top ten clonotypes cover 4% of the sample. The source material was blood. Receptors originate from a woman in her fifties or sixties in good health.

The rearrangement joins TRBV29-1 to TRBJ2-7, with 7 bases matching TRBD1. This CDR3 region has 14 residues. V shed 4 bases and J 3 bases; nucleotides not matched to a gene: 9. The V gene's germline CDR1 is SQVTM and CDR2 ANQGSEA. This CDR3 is CSVGRPGQFYEQYF. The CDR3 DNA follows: TGCAGCGTTGGGCGACCGGGACAGTTCTACGAGCAGTACTTC.

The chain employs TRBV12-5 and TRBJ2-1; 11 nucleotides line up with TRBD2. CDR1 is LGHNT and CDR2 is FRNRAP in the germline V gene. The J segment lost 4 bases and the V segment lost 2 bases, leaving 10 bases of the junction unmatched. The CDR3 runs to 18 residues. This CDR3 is CASGLSSNSGRGYNEQFF. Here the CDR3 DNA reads TGTGCTAGTGGTTTGTCCTCAAATAGCGGGAGGGGGTACAATGAGCAGTTCTTC.

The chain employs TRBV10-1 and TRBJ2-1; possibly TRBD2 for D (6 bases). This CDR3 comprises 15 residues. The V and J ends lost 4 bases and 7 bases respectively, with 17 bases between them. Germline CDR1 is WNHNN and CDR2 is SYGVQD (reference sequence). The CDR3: CASSGGVPRMNEQFF. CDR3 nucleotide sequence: TGCGCCAGCAGTGGGGGGGTGCCCCGGATGAATGAGCAGTTCTTC.

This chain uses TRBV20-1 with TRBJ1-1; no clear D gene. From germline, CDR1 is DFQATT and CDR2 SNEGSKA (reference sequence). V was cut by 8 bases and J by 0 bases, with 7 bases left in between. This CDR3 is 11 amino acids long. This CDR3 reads CSTRVNTEAFF. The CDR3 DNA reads TGCAGTACCAGAGTGAACACTGAAGCTTTCTTT.